These T cell receptor beta chains were read from a single sample in a study of cytomegalovirus exposure and HLA in healthy donors. Sequenced by immunoSEQ multiplex PCR; TCRdb stores in-frame clones only, minus some. The profile shows fewer than 80,000 clones, 65% to 70% of them singletons. Material: PBMCs. The receptors derive from a woman aged 45-60 years in good health and CMV-seropositive. The CDR3 runs from the conserved cysteine through the conserved F or W. Fields, in order: V gene, J gene, D gene, clone size, CDR3 DNA, CDR3 protein. D genes are given only for firm matches. Some rows have no size entry. The others give once, few or many, or a class for an expanded clone.

v_gene: TRBV11-2; j_gene: TRBJ2-7; d_gene: TRBD1; abundance: few; CDR3nt: TGTGCCAGCAGCCAGGACAGGGGTTACGAGCAGTACTTC; CDR3aa: CASSQDRGYEQYF
v_gene: TRBV30; j_gene: TRBJ1-4; d_gene: -; abundance: few; CDR3nt: TGTGCCTGGAATTGGGCAGGGGCTAATGAAAAACTGTTTTTT; CDR3aa: CAWNWAGANEKLFF
v_gene: TRBV5-1; j_gene: TRBJ2-3; d_gene: TRBD2; abundance: -; CDR3nt: TGCGCCAGCAGCTTGACTAGCGGGGGCTCCTCTAGCACAGATACGCAGTATTTT; CDR3aa: CASSLTSGGSSSTDTQYF
v_gene: TRBV6-6; j_gene: TRBJ2-2; d_gene: TRBD1; abundance: few; CDR3nt: TGTGCCAGCAGCACCACAGGGGGCGATCCCGGGGAGCTGTTTTTT; CDR3aa: CASSTTGGDPGELFF
v_gene: TRBV12-5; j_gene: TRBJ2-1; d_gene: TRBD1; abundance: -; CDR3nt: TGTGCTAGTGGTTGGACGGGACAGTCTTATCGCAATGAGCAGTTCTTC; CDR3aa: CASGWTGQSYRNEQFF
v_gene: TRBV11-3; j_gene: TRBJ1-3; d_gene: -; abundance: -; CDR3nt: TGTGCCAGCAGCTTTCAGTACGGAAACACCATATATTTT; CDR3aa: CASSFQYGNTIYF
v_gene: TRBV5-5; j_gene: TRBJ1-2; d_gene: TRBD1; abundance: few; CDR3nt: TGTGCCAGCAGCTTATCCGGGACAGTTAACTATGGCTACACCTTC; CDR3aa: CASSLSGTVNYGYTF
v_gene: TRBV19; j_gene: TRBJ1-2; d_gene: -; abundance: -; CDR3nt: TGTGCCAGTATTTCGTTTCAGGGGAAGAAGGGACTATATGGCTACACCTTC; CDR3aa: CASISFQGKKGLYGYTF
v_gene: TRBV5-5; j_gene: TRBJ1-4; d_gene: TRBD1; abundance: -; CDR3nt: TGTGCCAGCAGCTTCCTTCGAACAGGGGGCTCGAATGAAAAACTGTTTTTT; CDR3aa: CASSFLRTGGSNEKLFF
v_gene: TRBV2; j_gene: TRBJ2-2; d_gene: TRBD1; abundance: -; CDR3nt: TGTGCCAGCAGTGACCAGGGGGAGAGGGGCGGGGAGCTGTTTTTT; CDR3aa: CASSDQGERGGELFF
v_gene: TRBV6-6; j_gene: TRBJ1-1; d_gene: -; abundance: -; CDR3nt: TGTGCCAGCAGTTACGGGCGAATGAACACTGAAGCTTTCTTT; CDR3aa: CASSYGRMNTEAFF
v_gene: TRBV7-9; j_gene: TRBJ2-7; d_gene: TRBD1; abundance: few; CDR3nt: TGTGCCAGCAGCCAGTTTGGGACAGGGGCCTACGAGCAGTACTTC; CDR3aa: CASSQFGTGAYEQYF
v_gene: TRBV10-2; j_gene: TRBJ1-1; d_gene: -; abundance: -; CDR3nt: TGCGCCAGCAGTGGGTCCAACTCGAACACTGAAGCTTTCTTT; CDR3aa: CASSGSNSNTEAFF
v_gene: TRBV2; j_gene: TRBJ1-5; d_gene: -; abundance: -; CDR3nt: TGTGCCAGCGTCCGGGACGGGGGTGCGGGGCAGCCCCAGCATTTT; CDR3aa: CASVRDGGAGQPQHF
v_gene: TRBV6-1; j_gene: TRBJ1-1; d_gene: -; abundance: -; CDR3nt: TGTGCCAGCAGGTCGACAGAGCTCGGTGACACTGAAGCTTTCTTT; CDR3aa: CASRSTELGDTEAFF
v_gene: TRBV4-1; j_gene: TRBJ1-1; d_gene: TRBD1; abundance: -; CDR3nt: TGCGCCAGCACCAGACCGGACAGGGCCAACACTGAAGCTTTCTTT; CDR3aa: CASTRPDRANTEAFF
v_gene: TRBV11-2; j_gene: TRBJ1-1; d_gene: -; abundance: -; CDR3nt: TGTGCCAGCAGCCGCTACGGCGGGTACACTGAAGCTTTCTTT; CDR3aa: CASSRYGGYTEAFF
v_gene: TRBV7-9; j_gene: TRBJ2-5; d_gene: -; abundance: -; CDR3nt: TGTGCCAGCAGCTTAGGGCAGGGCCAAGAGACCCAGTACTTC; CDR3aa: CASSLGQGQETQYF
v_gene: TRBV4-1; j_gene: TRBJ2-5; d_gene: -; abundance: -; CDR3nt: TGCGCCAGCAGCCAAGGAAGGGGTGAGACCCAGTACTTC; CDR3aa: CASSQGRGETQYF
v_gene: TRBV19; j_gene: TRBJ2-7; d_gene: -; abundance: -; CDR3nt: TGTGCCAGTAGTGATCGAGGAAGACCAACCTACGAGCAGTACTTC; CDR3aa: CASSDRGRPTYEQYF
v_gene: TRBV2; j_gene: TRBJ1-4; d_gene: -; abundance: -; CDR3nt: TGTGCCAGCAGTGAAGAAAGACAGCTGTTTTTT; CDR3aa: CASSEERQLFF
v_gene: TRBV2; j_gene: TRBJ1-5; d_gene: TRBD1; abundance: -; CDR3nt: TGTGCCAGTATACAGGGGCGAGGGAATCAGCCCCAGCATTTT; CDR3aa: CASIQGRGNQPQHF